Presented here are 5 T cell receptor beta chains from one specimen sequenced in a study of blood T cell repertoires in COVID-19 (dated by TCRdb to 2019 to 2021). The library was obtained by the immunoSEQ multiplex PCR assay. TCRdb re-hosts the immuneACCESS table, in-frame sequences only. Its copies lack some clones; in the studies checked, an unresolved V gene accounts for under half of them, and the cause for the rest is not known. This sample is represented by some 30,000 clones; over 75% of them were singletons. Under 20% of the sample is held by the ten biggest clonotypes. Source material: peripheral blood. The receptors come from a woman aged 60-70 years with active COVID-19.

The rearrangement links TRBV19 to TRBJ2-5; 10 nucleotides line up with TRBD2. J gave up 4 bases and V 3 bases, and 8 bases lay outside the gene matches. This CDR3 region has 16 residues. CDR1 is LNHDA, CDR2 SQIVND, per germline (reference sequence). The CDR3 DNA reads TGTGCCAGTAGTATCGGACTAGCGGCGTCTTTAGAGACCCAGTACTTC. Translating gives CASSIGLAASLETQYF.

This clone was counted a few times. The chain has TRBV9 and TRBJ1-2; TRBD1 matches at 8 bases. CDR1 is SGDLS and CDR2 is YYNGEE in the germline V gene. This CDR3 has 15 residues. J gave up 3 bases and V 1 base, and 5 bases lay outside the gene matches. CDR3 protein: CASSVLPTGDYGYTF. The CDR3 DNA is TGTGCCAGCAGCGTACTGCCGACAGGGGACTATGGCTACACCTTC. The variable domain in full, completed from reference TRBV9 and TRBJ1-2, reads DSGVTQTPKHLITATGQRVTLRCSPRSGDLSVYWYQQSLDQGLQFLIQYYNGEERAKGNILERFSAQQFPDLHSELNLSSLELGDSALYFCASSVLPTGDYGYTFGSGTRLTVV.

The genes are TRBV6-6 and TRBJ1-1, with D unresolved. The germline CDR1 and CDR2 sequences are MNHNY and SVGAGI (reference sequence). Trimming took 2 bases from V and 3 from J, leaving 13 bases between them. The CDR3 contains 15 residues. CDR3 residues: CASSYLASGDTEAFF. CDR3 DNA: TGTGCCAGCAGTTACCTAGCTTCGGGCGACACTGAAGCTTTCTTT.

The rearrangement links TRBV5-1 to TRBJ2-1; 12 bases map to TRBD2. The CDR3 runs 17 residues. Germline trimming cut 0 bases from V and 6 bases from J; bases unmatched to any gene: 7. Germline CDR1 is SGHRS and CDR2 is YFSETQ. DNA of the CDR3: TGCGCCAGCAGCTTGGCCCTGGGACTAGCGGGCCCCAATGAGCAGTTCTTC. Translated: CASSLALGLAGPNEQFF.

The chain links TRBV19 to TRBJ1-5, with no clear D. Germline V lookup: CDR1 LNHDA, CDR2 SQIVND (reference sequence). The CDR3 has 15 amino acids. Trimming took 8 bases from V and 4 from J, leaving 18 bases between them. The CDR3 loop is CASRTDIGLNQPQHF. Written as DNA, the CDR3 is TGTGCCAGTCGGACTGACATAGGTCTGAATCAGCCCCAGCATTTT.